This T cell receptor (beta chain) was sequenced during a study of cytomegalovirus exposure and HLA in healthy donors. Study results and limitations: The authors listed some 150 TCR beta chains as cytomegalovirus-associated.

In its sample, this clone was seen a few times. Its antigen remains unidentified. Looked up from germline, CDR1 is GTSNPN and CDR2 is SVGIG (reference sequence). The V gene lost 4 bases and the J gene lost 8 bases, with 17 bases spanning the gap. CDR3 length: 14 amino acids. The PCR made use of 60 Vbeta and 13 Jbeta primers. Method: immunoSEQ multiplex PCR; TCRdb's copy keeps in-frame clones and lacks some. The sample includes about 90,000 clones, around four fifths of them seen just once. This TCR came from a boy aged 5-17 years in good health and CMV-seronegative. The sequenced sample consisted of PBMCs. V and J are TRBV30 and TRBJ1-4; weak D call: TRBD1 (5 bases). The CDR3 sequence: CAWTYGTYPEKLFF. For the CDR3, the DNA is TGTGCCTGGACCTACGGGACTTATCCCGAAAAACTGTTTTTT.